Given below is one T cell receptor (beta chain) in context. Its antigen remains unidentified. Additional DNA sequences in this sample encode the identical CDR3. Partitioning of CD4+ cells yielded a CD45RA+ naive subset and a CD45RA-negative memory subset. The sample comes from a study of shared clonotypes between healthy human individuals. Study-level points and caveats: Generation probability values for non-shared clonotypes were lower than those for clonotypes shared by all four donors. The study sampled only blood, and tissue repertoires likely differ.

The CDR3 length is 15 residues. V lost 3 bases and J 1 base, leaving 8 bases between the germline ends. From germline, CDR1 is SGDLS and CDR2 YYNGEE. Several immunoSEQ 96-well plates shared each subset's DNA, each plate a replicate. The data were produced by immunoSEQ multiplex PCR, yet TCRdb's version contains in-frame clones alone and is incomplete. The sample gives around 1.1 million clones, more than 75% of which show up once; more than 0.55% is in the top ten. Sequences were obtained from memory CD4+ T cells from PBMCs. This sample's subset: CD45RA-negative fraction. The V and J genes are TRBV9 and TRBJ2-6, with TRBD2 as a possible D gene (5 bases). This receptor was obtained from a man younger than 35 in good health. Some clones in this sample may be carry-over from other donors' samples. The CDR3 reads CASSATGSGANVLTF. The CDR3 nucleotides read TGTGCCAGCAGCGCCACGGGATCTGGGGCCAACGTCCTGACTTTC.